This TCR beta chain was profiled in a study of cytomegalovirus exposure and HLA in healthy donors. The table came from immunoSEQ multiplex PCR; TCRdb's copy has only in-frame clones and leaves some out. The sample includes about 130,000 clones, about 87% of them seen just once. Among the roughly 120 subjects of the validation cohort, separate from the roughly 600-subject first cohort, were the donors. The receptor was isolated from a woman in her twenties or thirties in good health and CMV-seropositive. Sequencing used PBMCs.

The CDR3 region is CASTEGPGRADTQYF. The CDR3 DNA is TGTGCCAGCACCGAGGGGCCGGGGAGGGCAGATACGCAGTATTTT. The rearrangement links TRBV7-2 to TRBJ2-3; 7 nucleotides align to TRBD2. V lost 7 bases, J lost 4 bases, and 11 bases stayed unmatched. This CDR3 has 15 amino acids. Per germline, CDR1 SGHTA and CDR2 FQGNSA.